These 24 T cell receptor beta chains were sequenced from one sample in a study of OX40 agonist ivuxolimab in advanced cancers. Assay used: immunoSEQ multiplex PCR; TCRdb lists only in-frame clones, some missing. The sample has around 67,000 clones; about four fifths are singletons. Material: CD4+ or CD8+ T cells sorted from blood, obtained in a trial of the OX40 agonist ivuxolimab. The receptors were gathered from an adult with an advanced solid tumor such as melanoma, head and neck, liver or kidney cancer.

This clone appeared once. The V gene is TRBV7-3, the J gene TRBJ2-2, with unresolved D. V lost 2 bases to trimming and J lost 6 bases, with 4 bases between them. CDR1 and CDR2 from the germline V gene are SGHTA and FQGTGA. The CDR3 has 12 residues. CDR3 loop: CASSLSSGELFF. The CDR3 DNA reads TGTGCCAGCAGCTTATCCTCCGGGGAGCTGTTTTTT.

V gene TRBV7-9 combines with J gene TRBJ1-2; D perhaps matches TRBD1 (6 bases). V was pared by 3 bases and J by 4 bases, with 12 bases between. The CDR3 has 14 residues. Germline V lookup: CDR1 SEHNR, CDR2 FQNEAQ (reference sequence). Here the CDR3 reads CASSFRGQIYGYTF. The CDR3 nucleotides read TGTGCCAGCAGCTTTCGAGGACAGATCTATGGCTACACCTTC.

Here the CDR3 reads CASSSSGGAQIGELFF. The CDR3 coding sequence is TGTGCCAGCAGCAGTAGCGGGGGGGCGCAGATCGGGGAGCTGTTTTTT. This rearrangement joins TRBV7-8 to TRBJ2-2, with TRBD2 matching 11 bases. This CDR3 spans 16 amino acids. The V segment lost 5 bases and the J segment 7 bases; nucleotides outside the gene matches: 9. Germline lookup yields CDR1 SGHVS and CDR2 FQNEAQ.

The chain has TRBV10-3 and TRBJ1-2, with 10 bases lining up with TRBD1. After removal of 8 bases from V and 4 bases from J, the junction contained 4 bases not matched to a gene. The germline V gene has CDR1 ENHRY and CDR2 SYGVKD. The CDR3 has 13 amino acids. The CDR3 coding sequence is TGTGCCATCTCCCGGGACAGGGGCTATGGCTACACCTTC. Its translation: CAISRDRGYGYTF.

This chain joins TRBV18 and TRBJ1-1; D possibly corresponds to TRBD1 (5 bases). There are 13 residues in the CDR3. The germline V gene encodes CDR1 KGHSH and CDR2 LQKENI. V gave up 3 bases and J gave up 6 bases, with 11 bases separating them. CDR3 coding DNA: TGTGCCAGCTCACCTTCGAGGGACGCTGAAGCTTTCTTT. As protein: CASSPSRDAEAFF. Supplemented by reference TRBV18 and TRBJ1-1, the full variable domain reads NAGVMQNPRHLVRRRGQEARLRCSPMKGHSHVYWYRQLPEEGLKFMVYLQKENIIDESGMPKERFSAEFPKEGPSILRIQQVVRGDSAAYFCASSPSRDAEAFFGQGTRLTVV.

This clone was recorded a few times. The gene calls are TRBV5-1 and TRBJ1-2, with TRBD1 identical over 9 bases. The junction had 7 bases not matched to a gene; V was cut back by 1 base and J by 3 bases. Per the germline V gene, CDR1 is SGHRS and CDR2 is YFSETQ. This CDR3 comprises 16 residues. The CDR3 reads CASSLIMDRGYYGYTF. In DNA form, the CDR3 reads TGCGCCAGCAGCTTGATCATGGACAGGGGCTACTATGGCTACACCTTC.

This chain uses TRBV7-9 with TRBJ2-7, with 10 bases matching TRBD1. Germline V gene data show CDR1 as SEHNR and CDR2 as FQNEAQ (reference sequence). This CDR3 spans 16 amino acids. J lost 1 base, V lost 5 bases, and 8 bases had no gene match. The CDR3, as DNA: TGTGCCAGCAGCAAGGGACAGGGGACAGGGTCCTACGAGCAGTACTTC. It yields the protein CASSKGQGTGSYEQYF.

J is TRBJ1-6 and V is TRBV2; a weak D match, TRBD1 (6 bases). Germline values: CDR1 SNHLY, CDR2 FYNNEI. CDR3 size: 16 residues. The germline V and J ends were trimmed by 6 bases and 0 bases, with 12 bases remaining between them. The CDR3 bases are TGTGCCAGCAGCAGAACAGGGTTCTCCTATAATTCACCCCTCCACTTT. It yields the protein CASSRTGFSYNSPLHF.

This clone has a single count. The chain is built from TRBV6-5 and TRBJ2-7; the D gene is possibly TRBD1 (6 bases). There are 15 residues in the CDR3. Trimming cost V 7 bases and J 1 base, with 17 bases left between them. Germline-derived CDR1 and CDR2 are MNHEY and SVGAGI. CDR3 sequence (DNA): TGTGCCAGCAAAGGGGGACAAGCGAATTCCTACGAGCAGTACTTC. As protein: CASKGGQANSYEQYF.

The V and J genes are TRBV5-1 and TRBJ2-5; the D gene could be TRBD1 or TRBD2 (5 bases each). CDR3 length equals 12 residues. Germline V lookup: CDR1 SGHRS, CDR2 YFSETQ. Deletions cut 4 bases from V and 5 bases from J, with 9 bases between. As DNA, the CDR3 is TGCGCCAGCAGCGGGACCGGGGAGACCCAGTACTTC. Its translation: CASSGTGETQYF.

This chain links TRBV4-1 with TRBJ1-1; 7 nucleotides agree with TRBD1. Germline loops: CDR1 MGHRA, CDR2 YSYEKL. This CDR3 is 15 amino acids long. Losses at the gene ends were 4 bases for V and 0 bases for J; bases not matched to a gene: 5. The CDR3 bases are TGCGCCAGCAGCCGCCTTACAGGGGTGAACACTGAAGCTTTCTTT. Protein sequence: CASSRLTGVNTEAFF.

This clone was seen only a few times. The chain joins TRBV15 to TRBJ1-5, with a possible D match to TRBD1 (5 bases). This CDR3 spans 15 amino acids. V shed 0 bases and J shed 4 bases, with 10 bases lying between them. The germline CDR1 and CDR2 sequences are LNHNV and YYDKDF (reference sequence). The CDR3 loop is CATSRDKGMNQPQHF. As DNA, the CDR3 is TGTGCCACCAGCAGAGATAAGGGGATGAATCAGCCCCAGCATTTT.

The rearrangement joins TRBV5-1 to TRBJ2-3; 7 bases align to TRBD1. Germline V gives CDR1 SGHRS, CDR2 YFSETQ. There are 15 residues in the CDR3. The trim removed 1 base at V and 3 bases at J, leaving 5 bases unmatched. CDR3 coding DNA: TGCGCCAGCAGCTTGACAGGGGCGTGGACAGATACGCAGTATTTT. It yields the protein CASSLTGAWTDTQYF. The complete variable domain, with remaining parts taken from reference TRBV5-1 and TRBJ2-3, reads KAGVTQTPRYLIKTRGQQVTLSCSPISGHRSVSWYQQTPGQGLQFLFEYFSETQRNKGNFPGRFSGRQFSNSRSEMNVSTLELGDSALYLCASSLTGAWTDTQYFGPGTRLTVL.

The CDR3 here is CAWSGGGQPQHF. CDR3 bases: TGTGCCTGGAGTGGCGGGGGTCAGCCCCAGCATTTT. This chain joins TRBV30 and TRBJ1-5; possible D gene TRBD1, 5 bases. The CDR3 is made up of 12 amino acids. Germline values: CDR1 GTSNPN, CDR2 SVGIG (reference sequence). V was clipped by 1 base and J by 6 bases, with 7 bases between them. The whole variable domain, remainder taken from reference TRBV30 and TRBJ1-5, is SQTIHQWPATLVQPVGSPLSLECTVEGTSNPNLYWYRQAAGRGLQLLFYSVGIGQISSEVPQNLSASRPQDRQFILSSKKLLLSDSGFYLCAWSGGGQPQHFGDGTRLSIL.

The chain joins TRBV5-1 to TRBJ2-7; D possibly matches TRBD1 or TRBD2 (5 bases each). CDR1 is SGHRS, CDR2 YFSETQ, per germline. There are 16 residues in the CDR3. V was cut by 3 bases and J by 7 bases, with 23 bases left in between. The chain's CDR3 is CASSSGLQGALGEQYF. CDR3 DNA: TGCGCCAGCAGCTCGGGGCTGCAGGGAGCTTTGGGGGAGCAGTACTTC.

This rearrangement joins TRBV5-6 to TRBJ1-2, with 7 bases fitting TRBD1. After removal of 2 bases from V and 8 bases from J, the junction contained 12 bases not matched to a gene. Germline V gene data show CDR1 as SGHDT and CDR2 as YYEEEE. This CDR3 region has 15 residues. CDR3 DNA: TGTGCCAGCAGCTTCCGCCGGGACAGTCGTTTCGGCTACACCTTC. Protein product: CASSFRRDSRFGYTF.

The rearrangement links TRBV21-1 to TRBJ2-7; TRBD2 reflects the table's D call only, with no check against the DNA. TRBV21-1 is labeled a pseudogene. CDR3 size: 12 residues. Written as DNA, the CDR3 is TGTGCCAGCAGCGGGGGGGTCAACGAGCAGTACTTC. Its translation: CASSGGVNEQYF.

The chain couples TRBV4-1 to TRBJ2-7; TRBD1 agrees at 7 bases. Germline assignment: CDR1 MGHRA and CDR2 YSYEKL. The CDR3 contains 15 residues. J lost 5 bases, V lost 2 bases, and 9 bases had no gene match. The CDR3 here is CASSQTGANLDEQYF. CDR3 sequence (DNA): TGCGCCAGCAGCCAAACAGGGGCCAACCTCGACGAGCAGTACTTC.

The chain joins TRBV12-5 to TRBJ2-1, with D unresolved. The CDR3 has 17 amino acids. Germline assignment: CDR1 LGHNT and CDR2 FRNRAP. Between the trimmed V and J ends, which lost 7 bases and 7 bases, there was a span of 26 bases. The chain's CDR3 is CASADPGSVRLYNEQFF. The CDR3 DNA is TGTGCTAGTGCCGACCCCGGTTCGGTCCGCCTTTATAATGAGCAGTTCTTC.

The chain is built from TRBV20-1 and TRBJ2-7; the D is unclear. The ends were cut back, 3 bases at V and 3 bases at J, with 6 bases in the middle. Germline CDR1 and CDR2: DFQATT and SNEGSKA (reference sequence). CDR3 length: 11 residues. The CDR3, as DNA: TGCAGTGCTAGTCCAGTCTACGAGCAGTACTTC. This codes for CSASPVYEQYF.

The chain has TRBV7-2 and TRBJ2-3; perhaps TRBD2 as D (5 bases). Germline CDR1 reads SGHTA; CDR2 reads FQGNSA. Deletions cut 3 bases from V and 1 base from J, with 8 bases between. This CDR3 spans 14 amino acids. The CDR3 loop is CASSFGAGTDTQYF. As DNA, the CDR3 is TGTGCCAGCAGCTTCGGAGCGGGCACAGATACGCAGTATTTT.

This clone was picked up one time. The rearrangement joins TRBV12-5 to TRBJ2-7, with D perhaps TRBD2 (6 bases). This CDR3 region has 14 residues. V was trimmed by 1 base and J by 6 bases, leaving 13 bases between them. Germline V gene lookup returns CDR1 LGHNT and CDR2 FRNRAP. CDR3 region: CASGLAGSLLEQYF. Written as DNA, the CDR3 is TGTGCTAGTGGTTTGGCCGGGAGCCTTCTCGAGCAGTACTTC. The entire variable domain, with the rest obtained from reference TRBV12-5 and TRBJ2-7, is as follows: DARVTQTPRHKVTEMGQEVTMRCQPILGHNTVFWYRQTMMQGLELLAYFRNRAPLDDSGMPKDRFSAEMPDATLATLKIQPSEPRDSAVYFCASGLAGSLLEQYFGPGTRLTVT.

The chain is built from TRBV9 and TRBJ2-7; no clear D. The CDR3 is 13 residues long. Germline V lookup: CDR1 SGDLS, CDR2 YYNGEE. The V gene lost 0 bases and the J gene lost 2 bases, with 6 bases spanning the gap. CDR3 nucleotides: TGTGCCAGCAGCGTAGGGCCCCCCTACGAGCAGTACTTC. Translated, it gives CASSVGPPYEQYF.

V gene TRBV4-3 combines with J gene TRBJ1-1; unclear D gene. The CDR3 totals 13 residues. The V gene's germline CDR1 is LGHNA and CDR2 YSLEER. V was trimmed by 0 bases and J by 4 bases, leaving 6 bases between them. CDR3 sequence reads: CASSQEGGTEAFF. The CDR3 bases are TGCGCCAGCAGCCAAGAAGGTGGCACTGAAGCTTTCTTT.